This T cell receptor (beta chain) was recovered during a study of technical replicates of blood from a few donors. Libraries were prepared by immunoSEQ multiplex PCR; TCRdb keeps only in-frame clonotypes and omits some of them. Among fewer than 90,000 clones listed, roughly 94% were seen once. Sequencing input: T cells isolated from PBMCs. This sequence was found in a human donor in good health.

This CDR3 is CASSSRTGQETQYF. DNA for the CDR3: TGTGCCAGCAGCTCACGGACAGGCCAAGAGACCCAGTACTTC. This chain links TRBV5-4 with TRBJ2-5; 7 bases fit TRBD1. The trim removed 3 bases at V and 1 base at J, leaving 3 bases unmatched. Germline V lookup: CDR1 SGHNT, CDR2 YYREEE (reference sequence). This CDR3 has 14 amino acids.